The clone carrying this TCR beta chain was seen many times. Its antigen remains unidentified. This sample was taken from a study of T-cell memory formation after mild COVID-19. Overall study: TCR clusters largely stayed donor specific.

Study-wide findings and caveats: Largely, contracting CD4+ clones fell within CM and EM, and contracting CD8+ clones within EMRA. There was a balanced CD4/CD8 profile in clones contracting day 15 to 85, and later expanders leaned CD4+.

MiXCR, run by TCRdb on the 5' RACE reads, gives a single entry per CDR3 protein. The sample consists of tens of thousands of distinct CDR3 sequences, 20% to 25% of them appearing once. V was clipped by 2 bases and J by 4 bases, with 10 bases between them. CDR3 length: 14 amino acids. Germline V lookup: CDR1 SGHTA, CDR2 FQGTGA. The sample was PBMCs or a T cell subset sorted from them (not recorded which). The clonotype was recovered from an adult who had mild COVID-19 (a few samples of this study predate the infection). Cell type and time point are not known. The chain joins TRBV7-3 to TRBJ2-3, with D possibly matching TRBD1 (5 bases). The CDR3 reads CASSLSGYPDTQYF. The CDR3 region has the DNA TGTGCCAGCAGCTTATCAGGGTACCCAGATACGCAGTATTTT. Filled out from reference TRBV7-3 and TRBJ2-3, the complete variable domain reads GAGVSQTPSNKVTEKGKYVELRCDPISGHTALYWYRQSLGQGPEFLIYFQGTGAADDSGLPNDRFFAVRPEGSVSTLKIQRTERGDSAVYLCASSLSGYPDTQYFGPGTRLTVL.